What follows are 9 T cell receptor beta chains derived from one specimen sequenced in a study of cytomegalovirus exposure and HLA in healthy donors. Researchers ran the PCR with 60 Vbeta and 13 Jbeta primers. The protocol was immunoSEQ multiplex PCR, while the TCRdb copy is restricted to in-frame clones and leaves out a portion. The sample lists about 150,000 clones, about 82% occurring once. Sequenced input: PBMCs. These receptors all come from a woman aged 40 to 50 in good health and CMV-seropositive.

The chain links TRBV5-6 to TRBJ1-5; maybe TRBD1 (5 bases). This CDR3 has 14 amino acids. Deletions cut 2 bases from V and 1 base from J, with 7 bases between. Germline V gene sequence: CDR1 SGHDT, CDR2 YYEEEE. CDR3 residues: CASSFRGSNQPQHF. The CDR3 nucleotides are TGTGCCAGCAGCTTCCGGGGGAGCAATCAGCCCCAGCATTTT.

In its sample, this clone was seen once. In nucleotides, the CDR3 is TGTGCCAGCAGTGAAATAGCCTCAAGCTCCTACAATGAGCAGTTCTTC. Its translation is CASSEIASSSYNEQFF. The J gene is TRBJ2-1, the V gene TRBV25-1; D is unresolved. V lost 2 bases, J lost 0 bases, and 11 bases lay in between. The germline V gene has CDR1 MGHDK and CDR2 SYGVNS. This CDR3 is built from 16 residues.

The genes are TRBV15 and TRBJ1-1, with 7 bases lining up with TRBD1. J lost 11 bases, V lost 0 bases, and 9 bases had no gene match. CDR3 length: 14 residues. Germline V gives CDR1 LNHNV, CDR2 YYDKDF (reference sequence). The CDR3 spells CATSRDGRGRSAFF. CDR3 DNA: TGTGCCACCAGCAGAGACGGCAGGGGGAGGTCTGCTTTCTTT.

The J gene is TRBJ1-2, the V gene TRBV10-3, with TRBD1 as a possible D gene (6 bases). The CDR3 extends over 16 amino acids. Deletions cut 7 bases from V and 6 bases from J, with 24 bases between. Per the germline V gene, CDR1 is ENHRY and CDR2 is SYGVKD. The CDR3 loop is CAITEDIRGTMNGYTF. Here the CDR3 DNA reads TGTGCCATCACCGAAGACATAAGGGGGACTATGAATGGCTACACCTTC.

V usage is TRBV7-3 and J usage is TRBJ1-4, with 10 nucleotides matching TRBD1. CDR1 and CDR2 (germline): SGHTA, FQGTGA. The V segment lost 8 bases and the J segment 4 bases; nucleotides outside the gene matches: 7. The CDR3 spans 15 residues. In nucleotides, the CDR3 is TGTGCCAGCGGGGACAGGGGTTCGCTTAATGAAAAACTGTTTTTT. Translating gives CASGDRGSLNEKLFF.

The genes are TRBV15 and TRBJ1-3, with D unclear. The germline V gene encodes CDR1 LNHNV and CDR2 YYDKDF (reference sequence). CDR3 length: 15 amino acids. V was shortened by 3 bases and J by 5 bases, with 14 bases between the two germline ends. CDR3 bases: TGTGCCACCAGCAGTATTACACGAAACCGAAACACCATATATTTT. Translating gives CATSSITRNRNTIYF.

CDR3 region: CASSWGTGTAGELFF. The DNA of the CDR3 is TGTGCCAGCAGTTGGGGGACAGGGACGGCCGGGGAGCTGTTTTTT. V usage is TRBV6-5 and J usage is TRBJ2-2, with 9 bases fitting TRBD1. The CDR3 loop spans 15 amino acids. CDR1 MNHEY and CDR2 SVGAGI come from the germline V gene. V shed 4 bases and J 6 bases; nucleotides not matched to a gene: 6.

In nucleotides, the CDR3 is TGTGCCGCAGGACAGGGAATTGAAAAACTGTTTTTT. It specifies CAAGQGIEKLFF. The chain has TRBV10-3 and TRBJ1-4; 8 positions match TRBD1. This CDR3 has 12 residues. The germline CDR1 and CDR2 sequences are ENHRY and SYGVKD. The J segment lost 7 bases and the V segment lost 11 bases, leaving 6 bases of the junction unmatched.

The V gene is TRBV7-2, the J gene TRBJ2-3, with 9 bases lining up with TRBD2. Germline CDR1 reads SGHTA; CDR2 reads FQGNSA. V was clipped by 8 bases and J by 1 base; unmatched bases: 7. The CDR3 contains 15 residues. DNA for the CDR3: TGTGCCAGCGCTCAAGCGGGAGGACGCACAGATACGCAGTATTTT. Translation: CASAQAGGRTDTQYF.